The rows below give T cell receptor beta chains drawn from one sample of a study of blood T cell repertoires in COVID-19. TCRdb's table, derived via immunoSEQ multiplex PCR, lists solely in-frame clones and lacks some. The sample consists of roughly 410,000 clones, about 88% of them appearing once. Sequences were obtained from peripheral blood. These receptors were collected from a woman aged 40 to 50 with COVID-19, enrolled during active disease. Each CDR3 is given with its conserved first and last residue. A D gene is named only where the DNA matches it firmly. Not all rows give a size; the values are once, few, many and, for expanded clones, a class.

TRBD2 | TRBJ2-1 | NA | TRBV10-3 | CAIGEPSGRGGEQFF | TGTGCCATCGGGGAACCTAGCGGGAGGGGGGGTGAGCAGTTCTTC
TRBD1 | TRBJ1-1 | NA | TRBV7-2 | CASSLGRTGVDTEAFF | TGTGCCAGCAGCTTAGGCCGGACAGGGGTCGACACTGAAGCTTTCTTT
NA | TRBJ1-2 | NA | TRBV7-2 | CASSLRTGNGYTF | TGTGCCAGCAGCTTGAGAACAGGGAATGGCTACACCTTC
TRBD1 | TRBJ2-2 | NA | TRBV7-3 | CASRGGPVGELFF | TGTGCCAGCAGAGGGGGCCCTGTCGGGGAGCTGTTTTTT
TRBD1 | TRBJ1-6 | NA | TRBV28 | CATWGQGRNSPLHF | TGTGCCACCTGGGGACAGGGAAGGAATTCACCCCTCCACTTT
NA | TRBJ2-6 | once | TRBV11-1 | CASSWGPGANVLTF | TGTGCCAGCAGCTGGGGGCCTGGGGCCAACGTCCTGACTTTC
NA | TRBJ2-5 | NA | TRBV5-4 | CASSLGTNQETQYF | TGTGCCAGCAGCTTGGGGACAAACCAAGAGACCCAGTACTTC
NA | TRBJ2-3 | NA | TRBV10-2 | CASSESSLNTDTQYF | TGCGCCAGCAGTGAGTCGTCCCTTAACACAGATACGCAGTATTTT
NA | TRBJ1-5 | NA | TRBV19 | CASSLGAGRNQPQHF | TGTGCCAGTAGTCTCGGGGCGGGAAGGAATCAGCCCCAGCATTTT
NA | TRBJ1-2 | NA | TRBV5-1 | CASNSGVGVVGGYTF | TGCGCCAGCAACTCGGGGGTAGGGGTGGTCGGTGGCTACACCTTC
NA | TRBJ2-4 | NA | TRBV6-1 | CASSDQSRGAKNIQYF | TGTGCCAGCAGTGACCAGTCTAGAGGGGCCAAAAACATTCAGTACTTC
NA | TRBJ2-3 | NA | TRBV18 | CASSPPSGDTDTQYF | TGTGCCAGCTCACCGCCAAGCGGAGACACAGATACGCAGTATTTT
TRBD2 | TRBJ2-1 | NA | TRBV4-3 | CASSKRLAGNEQFF | TGCGCCAGCAGCAAAAGACTAGCGGGGAATGAGCAGTTCTTC
NA | TRBJ2-5 | once | TRBV3-1/TRBV3-2 | CASSHRSLPAGETQYF | TGTGCCAGCAGCCATCGGTCCCTGCCCGCGGGAGAGACCCAGTACTTC
NA | TRBJ2-3 | NA | TRBV5-3 | CARSLSPQGISTDTQYF | TGTGCCAGAAGCTTGTCCCCCCAGGGTATTAGCACAGATACGCAGTATTTT
NA | TRBJ1-6 | once | TRBV27 | CASSYGPGGRGPLHF | TGTGCCAGCAGTTACGGCCCCGGGGGGCGCGGTCCCCTCCACTTT
NA | TRBJ1-5 | NA | TRBV19 | CASSTLRTRSNQPQHF | TGTGCCAGTAGTACCCTCCGGACAAGGAGCAATCAGCCCCAGCATTTT
NA | TRBJ2-1 | NA | TRBV6-4 | CASSLEGDITYNEQFF | TGTGCCAGCAGTCTCGAGGGGGACATCACCTACAATGAGCAGTTCTTC
NA | TRBJ1-2 | NA | TRBV7-2 | CASSLEGISGLANYGYTF | TGTGCCAGCAGCTTAGAGGGAATTAGCGGGTTAGCTAACTATGGCTACACCTTC
TRBD1 | TRBJ1-1 | few | TRBV5-4 | CASSRGGLNTEAFF | TGTGCCAGCAGCCGAGGGGGCTTGAACACTGAAGCTTTCTTT
NA | TRBJ1-4 | NA | TRBV6-5 | CASSRALREKLFF | TGTGCCAGCAGCAGGGCCTTACGGGAAAAACTGTTTTTT
NA | TRBJ1-5 | NA | TRBV12-3/TRBV12-4 | CASSWGDQPQHF | TGTGCCAGCAGTTGGGGGGATCAGCCCCAGCATTTT
TRBD1 | TRBJ1-2 | once | TRBV18 | CASSPGMPGQGDYGYTF | TGTGCCAGCTCACCAGGGATGCCGGGCCAGGGGGACTATGGCTACACCTTC
TRBD1 | TRBJ1-6 | NA | TRBV5-6 | CASSLFDRAGNSPLHF | TGTGCCAGCAGCCTGTTTGACAGGGCGGGTAATTCACCCCTCCACTTT
NA | TRBJ2-7 | NA | TRBV30 | CAWSIGSSSSSYEQYF | TGTGCCTGGAGTATCGGTTCTAGCTCGAGCTCCTACGAGCAGTACTTC
NA | TRBJ1-3 | NA | TRBV18 | CASSPSQASSGNTIYF | TGTGCCAGCTCACCATCGCAGGCGAGCTCTGGAAACACCATATATTTT
TRBD1 | TRBJ2-5 | NA | TRBV5-1 | CASSAGTGEETQYF | TGCGCCAGCAGCGCCGGGACAGGGGAAGAGACCCAGTACTTC
TRBD2 | TRBJ2-1 | NA | TRBV9 | CASSVEVGGPIANEQFF | TGTGCCAGCAGCGTAGAGGTGGGAGGGCCAATCGCCAATGAGCAGTTCTTC
TRBD2 | TRBJ2-2 | NA | TRBV5-4 | CASSTDFSGAGELFF | TGTGCCAGCAGCACGGACTTCAGCGGGGCCGGGGAGCTGTTTTTT
NA | TRBJ2-6 | NA | TRBV21-1 | CASTPKKSCSGANVLTF | TGTGCCAGCACTCCAAAAAAGAGCTGCTCTGGGGCCAACGTCCTGACTTTC
TRBD1 | TRBJ1-3 | NA | TRBV7-2 | CASSRDRVFGNTIYF | TGTGCCAGCAGCCGGGACAGGGTTTTTGGAAACACCATATATTTT
NA | TRBJ2-3 | NA | TRBV3-1/TRBV3-2 | CASRLASSTDTQYF | TGTGCCAGCAGACTAGCCTCCTCCACAGATACGCAGTATTTT
NA | TRBJ2-3 | NA | TRBV7-8 | CASSGQSTDTQYF | TGTGCCAGCAGCGGACAGTCCACAGATACGCAGTATTTT
TRBD1 | TRBJ2-7 | NA | TRBV6-5 | CATGGWDRGFYEQYF | TGTGCCACCGGCGGCTGGGACAGGGGTTTTTACGAGCAGTACTTC
TRBD1 | TRBJ1-2 | NA | TRBV28 | CASSPGTGVRFGYTF | TGTGCCAGCAGTCCTGGTACAGGGGTCCGTTTTGGCTACACCTTC
NA | TRBJ2-1 | NA | TRBV11-3 | CASSLPILVSLYNEQFF | TGTGCCAGCAGCTTGCCCATTCTAGTCAGCCTTTACAATGAGCAGTTCTTC
TRBD2 | TRBJ2-7 | NA | TRBV20-1 | CSAGGLAGENEQYF | TGCAGTGCTGGTGGACTAGCGGGAGAGAACGAGCAGTACTTC
NA | TRBJ2-3 | NA | TRBV13 | CASSGRGLWGSTDTQYF | TGTGCCAGCAGCGGGCGGGGACTTTGGGGTTCCACAGATACGCAGTATTTT
NA | TRBJ2-2 | NA | TRBV3-1/TRBV3-2 | CASSQGQVYGELFF | TGTGCCAGCAGCCAAGGACAGGTATACGGGGAGCTGTTTTTT
NA | TRBJ2-1 | NA | TRBV20-1 | CSASISSPSRSYNEQFF | TGCAGTGCTAGTATCTCGTCTCCTTCGCGGTCCTACAATGAGCAGTTCTTC
TRBD1 | TRBJ2-7 | once | TRBV9 | CASSGDGQGRYEQYF | TGTGCCAGCAGCGGAGACGGACAGGGACGGTACGAGCAGTACTTC
TRBD1 | TRBJ1-2 | NA | TRBV18 | CASSPTGGGYTF | TGTGCCAGCTCACCGACAGGGGGTGGCTACACCTTC
TRBD1 | TRBJ2-7 | NA | TRBV27 | CASSFLPGTGGEQYF | TGTGCCAGCAGTTTCCTTCCCGGAACAGGGGGCGAGCAGTACTTC
NA | TRBJ1-4 | NA | TRBV6-5 | CASSYSGRGRDEKLFF | TGTGCCAGCAGTTACTCCGGACGAGGGAGGGATGAAAAACTGTTTTTT
NA | TRBJ1-3 | NA | TRBV18 | CASSPTTGTSSGNTIYF | TGTGCCAGCTCACCTACCACAGGGACCAGCTCTGGAAACACCATATATTTT
NA | TRBJ1-2 | NA | TRBV18 | CASSPTGRNYGYTF | TGTGCCAGCTCACCAACAGGGAGAAACTATGGCTACACCTTC
NA | TRBJ2-7 | NA | TRBV11-2 | CASSFYRLTYEQYF | TGTGCCAGCAGCTTTTACAGGCTTACCTACGAGCAGTACTTC
TRBD1 | TRBJ1-1 | NA | TRBV7-2 | CASSSRTGGEAFF | TGTGCCAGCAGCTCCCGGACAGGAGGTGAAGCTTTCTTT
TRBD2 | TRBJ2-2 | NA | TRBV7-6 | CASSLRGLAGAGELFF | TGTGCCAGCAGCTTAAGGGGACTAGCGGGGGCCGGGGAGCTGTTTTTT
NA | TRBJ2-7 | NA | TRBV7-2 | CASSFPLYEQYF | TGTGCCAGCAGCTTTCCCCTCTACGAGCAGTACTTC
NA | TRBJ1-2 | NA | TRBV9 | CASRRGGQSNYGYTF | TGTGCCAGCAGAAGGGGTGGGCAGTCTAACTATGGCTACACCTTC